These 12 T cell receptor beta chains were sequenced from one sample in a study of cytomegalovirus exposure and HLA in healthy donors. The study ran its PCR with 60 Vbeta and 13 Jbeta primers. TCRdb's copy holds only in-frame clones and misses some; the assay was immunoSEQ multiplex PCR. The sample records 150,000 to 200,000 clones, 75% to 80% being singletons. Sequenced sample: PBMCs. These TCRs come from a man in his forties in good health and CMV-seropositive.

The rearrangement uses TRBV28 and TRBJ2-7, with D unresolved. Germline CDR1 and CDR2: MDHEN and SYDVKM. The CDR3 spans 12 residues. The V and J ends lost 7 bases and 1 base respectively, with 8 bases between them. CDR3 sequence: CASIATSYEQYF. CDR3 bases: TGTGCCAGCATCGCCACTTCCTACGAGCAGTACTTC.

This sequence joins TRBV6-5 and TRBJ1-1; D is perhaps TRBD1 (5 bases). The CDR3 extends over 12 amino acids. Germline lookup yields CDR1 MNHEY and CDR2 SVGAGI. V lost 5 bases and J 5 bases, leaving 9 bases between the germline ends. CDR3 region: CASSNRGTEAFF. The CDR3 nucleotides read TGTGCCAGCAGTAACCGGGGGACTGAAGCTTTCTTT.

The chain employs TRBV5-5 and TRBJ2-1; 8 bases fit TRBD2. The germline V gene encodes CDR1 SGHKS and CDR2 YYEKEE (reference sequence). The V and J ends lost 4 bases and 6 bases, in that order; junction bases with no gene match: 12. This CDR3 comprises 16 residues. Written as DNA, the CDR3 is TGTGCCAGCAGCCGCTTACCGGGACTAGTGCGCAATGAGCAGTTCTTC. This sequence encodes CASSRLPGLVRNEQFF. Together with reference TRBV5-5 and TRBJ2-1, the CDR3 gives the full variable domain: DAGVTQSPTHLIKTRGQQVTLRCSPISGHKSVSWYQQVLGQGPQFIFQYYEKEERGRGNFPDRFSARQFPNYSSELNVNALLLGDSALYLCASSRLPGLVRNEQFFGPGTRLTVL.

This clone has more than one count but fewer than ten. The gene calls are TRBV30 and TRBJ1-1; 7 bases agree with TRBD1. This CDR3 is 13 amino acids long. The germline V gene has CDR1 GTSNPN and CDR2 SVGIG (reference sequence). CDR3 bases: TGTGCACGGGGCGAGGGGGCATACACTGAAGCTTTCTTT. It codes for CARGEGAYTEAFF.

The chain combines TRBV7-9 with TRBJ2-7, with 8 bases aligning to TRBD2. Per germline, CDR1 SEHNR and CDR2 FQNEAQ (reference sequence). This CDR3 has 15 residues. The V and J ends lost 5 bases and 2 bases, in that order; junction bases with no gene match: 8. CDR3 bases: TGTGCCAGCAGCCTTGCAGCAGCGGGAGCCTACGAGCAGTACTTC. It is translated as CASSLAAAGAYEQYF.

This rearrangement joins TRBV4-1 to TRBJ2-3; no definite D call. The V gene lost 0 bases and the J gene lost 0 bases, with 4 bases spanning the gap. Germline V CDR1 and CDR2: MGHRA, YSYEKL. The CDR3 length is 14 residues. Here the CDR3 DNA reads TGCGCCAGCAGCCAAGATTCGAGCACAGATACGCAGTATTTT. This codes for CASSQDSSTDTQYF.

This chain links TRBV2 with TRBJ2-2, with no clear D. V gave up 8 bases and J gave up 3 bases, with 7 bases separating them. Germline V gene sequence: CDR1 SNHLY, CDR2 FYNNEI. This CDR3 has 12 amino acids. The CDR3 region has the DNA TGTGCCAGCGCGAGGTACACCGGGGAGCTGTTTTTT. It yields the protein CASARYTGELFF. Full variable domain (rest looked up from reference TRBV2 and TRBJ2-2): EPEVTQTPSHQVTQMGQEVILRCVPISNHLYFYWYRQILGQKVEFLVSFYNNEISEKSEIFDDQFSVERPDGSNFTLKIRSTKLEDSAMYFCASARYTGELFFGEGSRLTVL.

V usage is TRBV6-4 and J usage is TRBJ2-7, with TRBD1 matching 11 bases. The CDR3 runs 16 residues. J lost 3 bases, V lost 3 bases, and 7 bases had no gene match. Germline V CDR1 and CDR2: MRHNA, SNTAGT. The CDR3 DNA is TGTGCCAGCAGTGAAGCTCCCGGGACAGGGGGCTACGAGCAGTACTTC. Its translation is CASSEAPGTGGYEQYF.

V gene TRBV6-1 combines with J gene TRBJ1-3; D is undetermined. The CDR3 is 13 residues long. The germline gives CDR1 MNHNS, CDR2 SASEGT. The V end was cut by 7 bases, the J end by 0 bases, with 7 bases between. DNA for the CDR3: TGTGCCAGCAACTCATTCTCTGGAAACACCATATATTTT. Translated, it gives CASNSFSGNTIYF.

The chain employs TRBV11-3 and TRBJ2-1; no firm D call. V was clipped by 7 bases and J by 5 bases, with 18 bases between them. The CDR3 runs to 15 residues. Germline values: CDR1 SGHNT, CDR2 YENEEA. The CDR3 nucleotides are TGTGCCAGCACTTCGACCGCCGGGTCAAACAATGAGCAGTTCTTC. It is translated as CASTSTAGSNNEQFF.

V gene TRBV7-7 combines with J gene TRBJ2-7, with D possibly being TRBD2 (6 bases). Germline CDR1 is SSHAT and CDR2 is FNYEAQ (reference sequence). The germline V and J ends were trimmed by 5 bases and 0 bases, with 14 bases remaining between them. The length of the CDR3 is 15 residues. The CDR3 sequence is CASSDGLRSSYEQYF. The CDR3 nucleotides read TGTGCCAGCAGCGACGGACTAAGGAGCTCCTACGAGCAGTACTTC.

V gene TRBV27 combines with J gene TRBJ2-3, with D maybe TRBD2 (5 bases). V was cut by 5 bases and J by 1 base, with 10 bases left in between. Germline values: CDR1 MNHEY, CDR2 SMNVEV (reference sequence). The CDR3 extends over 14 amino acids. CDR3 protein: CASSPRRGTDTQYF. Written as DNA, the CDR3 is TGTGCCAGCAGTCCCAGGCGGGGCACAGATACGCAGTATTTT.